These T cell receptor beta chains were read from a single sample in a study of response to subunit inactivated influenza vaccine. From the RT-PCR reads, TCRdb called clonotypes with MiXCR, one entry per CDR3 protein. The sample has some 160,000 distinct CDR3 sequences, under 13% seen once. The sequencing used non-naive T cells sorted from PBMCs, collected 45 days after vaccination. The origin of the receptors is a man between 50 and 59 years old who received an inactivated influenza vaccine. The CDR3 runs from the conserved cysteine through the conserved F or W. The D gene is left open where the match is weak. Clone size is shown for a subset of rows, as once, few, many or a class of expanded clone.

v_gene: TRBV7-3
j_gene: TRBJ2-2
d_gene: NA
abundance: many
CDR3aa: CASSLTRDNFNTGELFF
CDR3nt: TGTGCCAGCAGTCTTACAAGGGACAATTTCAACACCGGGGAGCTGTTTTTT

v_gene: TRBV5-6
j_gene: TRBJ2-3
d_gene: TRBD2
abundance: few
CDR3aa: CASSLGTKDTQYF
CDR3nt: TGTGCCAGCAGCCTGGGGACTAAAGATACGCAGTATTTT

v_gene: TRBV19
j_gene: TRBJ2-1
d_gene: NA
abundance: few
CDR3aa: CASTGYNEQFF
CDR3nt: TGTGCCAGTACGGGCTACAATGAGCAGTTCTTC

v_gene: TRBV7-6
j_gene: TRBJ2-5
d_gene: TRBD2
abundance: few
CDR3aa: CASSFTLASWGTQYF
CDR3nt: TGTGCCAGCAGCTTCACACTAGCGTCTTGGGGGACCCAGTACTTC

v_gene: TRBV18
j_gene: TRBJ2-1
d_gene: NA
abundance: NA
CDR3aa: CASSPRRGEQFF
CDR3nt: TGTGCCAGCTCACCACGACGTGGTGAGCAGTTCTTC

v_gene: TRBV11-3
j_gene: TRBJ2-1
d_gene: NA
abundance: NA
CDR3aa: CASSLGRMYNEQFF
CDR3nt: TGTGCCAGCAGCTTAGGACGGATGTACAATGAGCAGTTCTTC

v_gene: TRBV20-1
j_gene: TRBJ2-3
d_gene: TRBD2
abundance: few
CDR3aa: CSASLAGGSTDTQYF
CDR3nt: TGCAGTGCGTCGCTAGCGGGAGGAAGTACAGATACGCAGTATTTT

v_gene: TRBV5-1
j_gene: TRBJ2-5
d_gene: NA
abundance: many
CDR3aa: CASSPEWGGQETQYF
CDR3nt: TGCGCCAGCAGCCCGGAGTGGGGAGGCCAAGAGACCCAGTACTTC

v_gene: TRBV7-9
j_gene: TRBJ1-4
d_gene: NA
abundance: many
CDR3aa: CASSFSSGSFGEKLFF
CDR3nt: TGTGCCAGCAGCTTCTCATCGGGGTCTTTCGGTGAAAAACTGTTTTTT

v_gene: TRBV7-2
j_gene: TRBJ2-2
d_gene: NA
abundance: many
CDR3aa: CASSFRSTGELFF
CDR3nt: TGTGCCAGCAGCTTCAGAAGCACCGGGGAGCTGTTTTTT

v_gene: TRBV7-9
j_gene: TRBJ2-7
d_gene: TRBD2
abundance: NA
CDR3aa: CASSSGLAASYEQYF
CDR3nt: TGTGCCAGCAGCTCGGGACTAGCGGCCTCCTACGAGCAGTACTTC

v_gene: TRBV19
j_gene: TRBJ2-3
d_gene: TRBD1
abundance: many
CDR3aa: CASSYRGRTDTQYF
CDR3nt: TGTGCCAGTAGTTACAGGGGGCGCACAGATACGCAGTATTTT

v_gene: TRBV4-3
j_gene: TRBJ2-6
d_gene: NA
abundance: many
CDR3aa: CASSHEISGSGANVLTF
CDR3nt: TGCGCCAGCAGCCATGAGATATCAGGGTCTGGGGCCAACGTCCTGACTTTC

v_gene: TRBV7-8
j_gene: TRBJ2-2
d_gene: TRBD2
abundance: few
CDR3aa: CASSLSGGSTGELFF
CDR3nt: TGTGCCAGCAGCCTATCGGGGGGGAGCACCGGGGAGCTGTTTTTT

v_gene: TRBV29-1
j_gene: TRBJ2-7
d_gene: TRBD1
abundance: NA
CDR3aa: CSVRDRVLSEQYF
CDR3nt: TGCAGCGTTCGGGACAGGGTTCTCTCCGAGCAGTACTTC

v_gene: TRBV29-1
j_gene: TRBJ2-1
d_gene: NA
abundance: medium-sized
CDR3aa: CSGSGTPSYNEQFF
CDR3nt: TGCAGCGGCTCCGGGACGCCCTCCTACAATGAGCAGTTCTTC

v_gene: TRBV7-9
j_gene: TRBJ2-6
d_gene: NA
abundance: NA
CDR3aa: CASSLHQPVSGANVLTF
CDR3nt: TGTGCCAGCAGCTTACACCAACCTGTCTCTGGGGCCAACGTCCTGACTTTC

v_gene: TRBV19
j_gene: TRBJ2-5
d_gene: NA
abundance: NA
CDR3aa: CASSINPQAGETQYF
CDR3nt: TGTGCCAGTAGTATCAACCCACAGGCCGGGGAGACCCAGTACTTC

v_gene: TRBV7-2
j_gene: TRBJ2-3
d_gene: NA
abundance: NA
CDR3aa: CASSLSQGSTDTQYF
CDR3nt: TGTGCCAGCAGCTTATCACAGGGTAGCACAGATACGCAGTATTTT

v_gene: TRBV6-1
j_gene: TRBJ1-6
d_gene: NA
abundance: NA
CDR3aa: CASSDRDSPLHF
CDR3nt: TGTGCCAGCAGTGACAGGGATTCACCCCTCCACTTT

v_gene: TRBV12-3/TRBV12-4
j_gene: TRBJ2-1
d_gene: TRBD1
abundance: few
CDR3aa: CASSLVGQGYNEQFF
CDR3nt: TGTGCCAGCAGTTTAGTGGGACAGGGCTACAATGAGCAGTTCTTC

v_gene: TRBV7-3
j_gene: TRBJ2-3
d_gene: TRBD1
abundance: few
CDR3aa: CASSLGTGYNTDTQYF
CDR3nt: TGTGCCAGCAGCTTAGGGACAGGCTACAACACAGATACGCAGTATTTT

v_gene: TRBV20-1
j_gene: TRBJ2-5
d_gene: NA
abundance: few
CDR3aa: CSAREGAEPRLETQYF
CDR3nt: TGCAGTGCTAGAGAGGGAGCGGAACCCCGTTTGGAGACCCAGTACTTC

v_gene: TRBV20-1
j_gene: TRBJ1-2
d_gene: NA
abundance: NA
CDR3aa: CSARVGSVNYGYTF
CDR3nt: TGCAGTGCTAGAGTAGGCAGCGTAAACTATGGCTACACCTTC

v_gene: TRBV25-1
j_gene: TRBJ2-2
d_gene: NA
abundance: NA
CDR3aa: CASSELGVRTGELFF
CDR3nt: TGTGCCAGCAGTGAGTTGGGGGTCCGAACCGGGGAGCTGTTTTTT

v_gene: TRBV20-1
j_gene: TRBJ1-2
d_gene: NA
abundance: few
CDR3aa: CSARDAPAGGLNYGYTF
CDR3nt: TGCAGTGCTAGAGATGCGCCGGCGGGGGGGCTTAACTATGGCTACACCTTC

v_gene: TRBV24-1
j_gene: TRBJ2-1
d_gene: TRBD2
abundance: many
CDR3aa: CATSRSGSYNEQFF
CDR3nt: TGTGCCACCAGCCGTAGCGGGTCCTACAATGAGCAGTTCTTC

v_gene: TRBV3-1
j_gene: TRBJ1-2
d_gene: NA
abundance: few
CDR3aa: CASSRNRDKHTPYYGYTF
CDR3nt: TGTGCCAGCAGCCGGAATCGGGACAAACATACACCGTACTATGGCTACACCTTC

v_gene: TRBV20-1
j_gene: TRBJ1-1
d_gene: TRBD1
abundance: many
CDR3aa: CSAWAGGYTEAFF
CDR3nt: TGCAGTGCCTGGGCAGGGGGCTACACTGAAGCTTTCTTT

v_gene: TRBV15
j_gene: TRBJ2-2
d_gene: NA
abundance: few
CDR3aa: CATSRDQRTNTGELFF
CDR3nt: TGTGCCACCAGCAGAGACCAGAGGACGAACACCGGGGAGCTGTTTTTT

v_gene: TRBV3-1
j_gene: TRBJ2-2
d_gene: TRBD2
abundance: NA
CDR3aa: CASSFGLAGELFF
CDR3nt: TGTGCCAGCAGCTTCGGACTAGCGGGGGAGCTGTTTTTT

v_gene: TRBV2
j_gene: TRBJ2-1
d_gene: NA
abundance: NA
CDR3aa: CASGPAGYNEQFF
CDR3nt: TGTGCCAGCGGACCGGCGGGGTACAATGAGCAGTTCTTC

v_gene: TRBV7-7
j_gene: TRBJ2-7
d_gene: NA
abundance: NA
CDR3aa: CASSRTGCLDEQYF
CDR3nt: TGTGCCAGCAGCCGCACAGGGTGTCTCGACGAGCAGTACTTC

v_gene: TRBV20-1
j_gene: TRBJ2-2
d_gene: NA
abundance: few
CDR3aa: CSAERWVPNTGELFF
CDR3nt: TGCAGTGCTGAACGTTGGGTTCCGAACACCGGGGAGCTGTTTTTT

v_gene: TRBV24-1
j_gene: TRBJ2-3
d_gene: NA
abundance: few
CDR3aa: CATSRGSGASTDTQYF
CDR3nt: TGTGCCACCTCCCGGGGGAGCGGTGCTAGCACAGATACGCAGTATTTT

v_gene: TRBV5-1
j_gene: TRBJ1-2
d_gene: TRBD1
abundance: few
CDR3aa: CASSLDGTGGGGYTF
CDR3nt: TGCGCCAGCAGCTTGGACGGGACAGGGGGCGGCGGCTACACCTTC

v_gene: TRBV18
j_gene: TRBJ2-7
d_gene: NA
abundance: few
CDR3aa: CASSPSVQGGEQYF
CDR3nt: TGTGCCAGCTCACCATCCGTTCAGGGAGGCGAGCAGTACTTC

v_gene: TRBV7-9
j_gene: TRBJ2-5
d_gene: NA
abundance: many
CDR3aa: CASSLSGNQETQYF
CDR3nt: TGTGCCAGCAGCTTAAGCGGCAACCAAGAGACCCAGTACTTC

v_gene: TRBV18
j_gene: TRBJ2-2
d_gene: NA
abundance: many
CDR3aa: CASSPPEGRTGELFF
CDR3nt: TGTGCCAGCTCACCACCCGAAGGGAGAACCGGGGAGCTGTTTTTT

v_gene: TRBV3-1
j_gene: TRBJ2-7
d_gene: NA
abundance: few
CDR3aa: CASSHLPRGGSPYEQYF
CDR3nt: TGTGCCAGCAGCCATCTCCCGAGGGGGGGCTCGCCCTACGAGCAGTACTTC

v_gene: TRBV7-3
j_gene: TRBJ2-7
d_gene: NA
abundance: NA
CDR3aa: CASSAGRDHEQYF
CDR3nt: TGTGCCAGCAGCGCAGGCAGGGACCACGAGCAGTACTTC

v_gene: TRBV15
j_gene: TRBJ2-5
d_gene: NA
abundance: many
CDR3aa: CATSKRQAKGETQYF
CDR3nt: TGTGCCACCAGCAAACGACAGGCCAAGGGGGAGACCCAGTACTTC

v_gene: TRBV2
j_gene: TRBJ2-2
d_gene: TRBD2
abundance: few
CDR3aa: CASSVGVAGVTGELFF
CDR3nt: TGTGCCAGCAGTGTGGGGGTAGCGGGAGTTACCGGGGAGCTGTTTTTT

v_gene: TRBV29-1
j_gene: TRBJ2-1
d_gene: NA
abundance: many
CDR3aa: CSVELRAGPSYNEQFF
CDR3nt: TGCAGCGTTGAATTGCGTGCGGGACCCTCCTACAATGAGCAGTTCTTC

v_gene: TRBV3-1
j_gene: TRBJ2-1
d_gene: NA
abundance: few
CDR3aa: CASSQVGEQFF
CDR3nt: TGTGCCAGCAGCCAAGTGGGGGAGCAGTTCTTC

v_gene: TRBV5-1
j_gene: TRBJ2-2
d_gene: TRBD1
abundance: few
CDR3aa: CASSLRGPNTGELFF
CDR3nt: TGCGCCAGCAGCTTGAGGGGGCCTAACACCGGGGAGCTGTTTTTT

v_gene: TRBV3-1
j_gene: TRBJ2-5
d_gene: TRBD2
abundance: NA
CDR3aa: CASSQDWGLAGQETQYF
CDR3nt: TGTGCCAGCAGCCAAGATTGGGGACTAGCGGGGCAAGAGACCCAGTACTTC

v_gene: TRBV7-2
j_gene: TRBJ2-5
d_gene: NA
abundance: many
CDR3aa: CASSLEPELGAQYF
CDR3nt: TGTGCCAGCAGCTTAGAGCCCGAACTAGGAGCCCAGTACTTC